One T cell receptor (beta chain) is described in this entry. There are 14 residues in the CDR3. V was cut by 1 base and J by 2 bases, with 12 bases left in between. The V gene's germline CDR1 is GTSNPN and CDR2 SVGIG (reference sequence). This sample is drawn from a study of blood T cells in healthy people across ages. A second PCR, run for about 7 to 11 cycles, used a sample-barcoded 5' primer plus a J-beta primer mix. Via MiXCR, TCRdb re-called the 5' RACE reads, giving one row per CDR3 protein. The table records about 720,000 distinct CDR3 sequences, around 25% of them present only once. Each sample yielded at least 6 million isolated PBMCs. This sample was shared with a second study, whose subject was T cells of mothers and their children.

The TCR originated in a boy aged 5-17 years in good health. Sequenced sample: blood. This chain links TRBV30 with TRBJ2-7; D perhaps matches TRBD1 (5 bases). CDR3 in DNA: TGTGCCTGGAGTGCGAGTGGACAAGCCTACGAGCAGTACTTC. It is translated as CAWSASGQAYEQYF.